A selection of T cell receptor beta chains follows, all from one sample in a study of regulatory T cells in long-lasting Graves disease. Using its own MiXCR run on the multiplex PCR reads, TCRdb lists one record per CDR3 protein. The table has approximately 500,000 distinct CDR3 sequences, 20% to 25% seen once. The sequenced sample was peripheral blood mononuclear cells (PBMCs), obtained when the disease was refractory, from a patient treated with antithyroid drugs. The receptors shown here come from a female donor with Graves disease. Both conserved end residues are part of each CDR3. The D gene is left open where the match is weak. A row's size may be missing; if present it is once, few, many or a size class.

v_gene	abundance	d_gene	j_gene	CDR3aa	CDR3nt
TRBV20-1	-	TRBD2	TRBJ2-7	CSARDQPHPRLAVSYEQYF	TGCAGTGCTAGAGATCAACCCCACCCCCGGCTAGCGGTCTCCTACGAGCAGTACTTC
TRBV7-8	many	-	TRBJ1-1	CASSRKKLGQDTEAFF	TGTGCCAGCAGCCGAAAAAAGTTGGGGCAGGACACTGAAGCTTTCTTT
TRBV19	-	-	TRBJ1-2	CASSEGRSWGRGYTF	TGTGCCAGTAGTGAAGGACGGTCTTGGGGGAGAGGCTACACCTTC
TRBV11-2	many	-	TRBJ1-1	CASSLVIGQRTLNTEAFF	TGTGCCAGCAGCTTAGTGATTGGCCAGAGGACCCTGAACACTGAAGCTTTCTTT
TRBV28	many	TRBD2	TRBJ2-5	CASSSVGLAGQETQYF	TGTGCCAGCAGTTCCGTGGGACTAGCGGGCCAAGAGACCCAGTACTTC
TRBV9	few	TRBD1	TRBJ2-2	CASNRQGRTGELFF	TGTGCCAGCAATAGACAGGGGAGAACCGGGGAGCTGTTTTTT
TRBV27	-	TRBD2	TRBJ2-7	CASSSRLARHSHEQYF	TGTGCCAGCAGTTCCCGACTAGCGCGACACTCCCACGAGCAGTACTTC
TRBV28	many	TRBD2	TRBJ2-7	CASSLLIAGAYEQYF	TGTGCCAGCAGTTTATTGATAGCGGGAGCCTACGAGCAGTACTTC
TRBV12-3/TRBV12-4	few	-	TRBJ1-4	CASSFVGWGEKLFF	TGTGCCAGCAGTTTTGTGGGGTGGGGTGAAAAACTGTTTTTT
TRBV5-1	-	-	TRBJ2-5	CASRGYETQYF	TGCGCCAGCAGGGGATACGAGACCCAGTACTTC
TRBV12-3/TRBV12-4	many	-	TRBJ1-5	CASSLSAFQPQHF	TGTGCCAGCAGTTTGTCCGCGTTTCAGCCCCAGCATTTT
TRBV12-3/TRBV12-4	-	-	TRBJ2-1	CASSSGVGSYNEQFF	TGTGCCAGCAGTTCAGGTGTGGGCTCCTACAATGAGCAGTTCTTC
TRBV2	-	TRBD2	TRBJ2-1	CASRELGLAGRQFF	TGTGCCAGCAGAGAATTGGGACTAGCGGGGAGGCAGTTCTTC
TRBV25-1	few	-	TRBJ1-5	CASSEADRRQPQHF	TGTGCCAGCAGTGAAGCTGACAGACGGCAGCCCCAGCATTTT
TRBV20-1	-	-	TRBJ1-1	CSARADSKNTEAFF	TGCAGTGCTAGAGCGGACAGCAAGAACACTGAAGCTTTCTTT
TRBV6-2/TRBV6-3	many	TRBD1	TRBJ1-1	CASSYRGLTEAFF	TGTGCCAGCAGTTACAGGGGGCTCACTGAAGCTTTCTTT
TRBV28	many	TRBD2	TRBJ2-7	CASSFKRETSEQYF	TGTGCCAGCAGTTTTAAGCGGGAGACTAGCGAGCAGTACTTC
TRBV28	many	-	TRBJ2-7	CASSPVDGGSYEQYF	TGTGCCAGCAGCCCCGTAGACGGCGGTTCGTACGAGCAGTACTTC
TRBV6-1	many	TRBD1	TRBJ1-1	CARNKPRDRVNTEAFF	TGTGCCAGAAATAAACCGCGGGACAGAGTGAACACTGAAGCTTTCTTT
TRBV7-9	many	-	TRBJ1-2	CASSPIRGKDGYTF	TGTGCCAGCAGCCCGATAAGGGGGAAGGATGGCTACACCTTC
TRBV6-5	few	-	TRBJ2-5	CASSYMEAQYF	TGTGCCAGCAGTTACATGGAGGCCCAGTACTTC
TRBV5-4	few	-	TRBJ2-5	CASSNRDGQETRYF	TGTGCCAGCAGCAATCGGGACGGACAAGAGACCCGGTACTTC
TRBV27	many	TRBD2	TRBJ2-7	CASSKRLAGTTYEQYF	TGTGCCAGCAGTAAAAGACTAGCGGGGACCACCTACGAGCAGTACTTC
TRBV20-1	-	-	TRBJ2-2	CSARDSRPPKKKRNPAGELFF	TGCAGTGCTAGAGATTCAAGGCCCCCGAAAAAGAAAAGAAACCCCGCCGGGGAGCTGTTTTTT
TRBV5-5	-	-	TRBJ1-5	CASSFIGTNQPQHF	TGTGCCAGCAGCTTCATAGGGACCAATCAGCCCCAGCATTTT
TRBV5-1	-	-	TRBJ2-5	CASSLAEDRVETQYF	TGCGCCAGCAGCTTGGCCGAGGACCGGGTAGAGACCCAGTACTTC
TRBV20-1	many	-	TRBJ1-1	CSARVGFTEAFF	TGCAGTGCTAGAGTAGGATTCACTGAAGCTTTCTTT
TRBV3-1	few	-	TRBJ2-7	CASSRPRDGDYEQYF	TGTGCCAGCAGCCGGCCAAGGGATGGGGACTACGAGCAGTACTTC
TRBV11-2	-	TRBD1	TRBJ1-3	CASSNGQGSSGNTIYF	TGTGCCAGCAGCAACGGACAGGGCTCGTCTGGAAACACCATATATTTT
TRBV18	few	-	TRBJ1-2	CASSPDPGYGYTF	TGTGCCAGCTCACCGGATCCTGGCTATGGCTACACCTTC
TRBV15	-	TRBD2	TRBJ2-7	CATSRDAGPGLAGAEQYF	TGTGCCACCAGCAGAGATGCGGGCCCGGGACTAGCGGGAGCTGAGCAGTACTTC
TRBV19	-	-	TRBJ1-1	CASTLTWQNTEAFF	TGTGCCAGTACCCTTACCTGGCAGAACACTGAAGCTTTCTTT
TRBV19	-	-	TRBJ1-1	CASSMGYRVDTEAFF	TGTGCCAGTAGTATGGGCTACAGGGTCGACACTGAAGCTTTCTTT
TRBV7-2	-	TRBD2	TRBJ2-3	CASSLAYGGEGDTQYF	TGTGCCAGCAGCTTAGCCTACGGGGGGGAGGGAGATACGCAGTATTTT
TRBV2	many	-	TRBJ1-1	CARRGGHEAFF	TGTGCCCGCCGGGGGGGTCATGAAGCTTTCTTT
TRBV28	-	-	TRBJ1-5	CASSLGGSVKPQHF	TGTGCCAGCAGTTTAGGGGGGAGCGTAAAGCCCCAGCATTTT
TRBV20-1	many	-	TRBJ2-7	CSARGDTAGEQYF	TGCAGTGCTAGAGGAGACACCGCCGGGGAGCAGTACTTC
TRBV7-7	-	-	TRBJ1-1	CASSPGVGMNTEAFF	TGTGCTAGCAGCCCGGGGGTCGGCATGAACACTGAAGCTTTCTTT
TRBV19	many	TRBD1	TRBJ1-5	CASSFRQGGSNQPQHF	TGTGCCAGTAGTTTCCGACAGGGGGGGAGCAATCAGCCCCAGCATTTT
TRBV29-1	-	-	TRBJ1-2	CSGTLTGLNGYTF	TGCAGCGGAACGTTGACAGGCCTAAATGGCTACACCTTC
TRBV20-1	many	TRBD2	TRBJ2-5	CSASSLAVTQETQYF	TGCAGTGCTAGTTCGCTAGCGGTAACTCAAGAGACCCAGTACTTC
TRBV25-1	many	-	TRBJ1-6	CASGPEGNSPLHF	TGTGCCAGCGGACCCGAGGGGAATTCACCCCTCCACTTT
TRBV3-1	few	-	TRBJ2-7	CASSSIFYEQYF	TGTGCCAGCAGTAGTATTTTCTACGAGCAGTACTTC
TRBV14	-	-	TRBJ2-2	CASSQSYIQGTGELFF	TGTGCCAGCAGCCAATCGTACATACAGGGAACCGGGGAGCTGTTTTTT
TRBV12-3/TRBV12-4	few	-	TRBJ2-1	CASSVGGASYNEQFF	TGTGCCAGCAGCGTAGGTGGAGCCTCCTACAATGAGCAGTTCTTC
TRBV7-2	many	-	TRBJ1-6	CASSPPNSYNSPLHF	TGTGCCAGCAGCCCCCCGAACAGTTATAATTCACCCCTCCACTTT